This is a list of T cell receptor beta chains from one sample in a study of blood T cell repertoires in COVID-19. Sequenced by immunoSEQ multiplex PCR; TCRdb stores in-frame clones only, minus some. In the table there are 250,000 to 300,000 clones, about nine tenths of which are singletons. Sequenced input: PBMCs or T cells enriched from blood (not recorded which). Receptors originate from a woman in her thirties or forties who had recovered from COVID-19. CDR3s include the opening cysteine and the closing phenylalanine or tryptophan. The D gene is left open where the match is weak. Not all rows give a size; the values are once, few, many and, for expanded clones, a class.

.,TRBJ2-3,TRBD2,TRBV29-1,CSAVPGTSLHTQYF,TGCAGCGCCGTCCCCGGGACTAGCCTACATACGCAGTATTTT
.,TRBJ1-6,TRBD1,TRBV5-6,CASSTGQGNSPLHF,TGTGCCAGCAGCACGGGACAGGGCAATTCACCCCTCCACTTT
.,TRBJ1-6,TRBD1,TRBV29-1,CSVGDSTNSPLHF,TGCAGCGTCGGGGACAGCACAAATTCACCCCTCCACTTT
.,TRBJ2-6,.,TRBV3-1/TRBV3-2,CASNDRTADSGANVLTF,TGTGCCAGTAACGACCGGACAGCTGACTCTGGGGCCAACGTCCTGACTTTC
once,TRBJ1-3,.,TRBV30,CAWTDGRGNSGNTIYF,TGTGCCTGGACCGATGGCCGGGGTAACTCTGGAAACACCATATATTTT
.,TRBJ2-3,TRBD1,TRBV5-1,CASSWGVVQGALDTQYF,TGCGCCAGCAGCTGGGGAGTGGTCCAGGGGGCATTAGATACGCAGTATTTT
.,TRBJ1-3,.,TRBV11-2,CASSLDRGALSSGNTIYF,TGTGCCAGCAGCTTAGATCGGGGGGCCCTGAGCTCTGGAAACACCATATATTTT
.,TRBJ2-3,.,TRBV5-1,CASSLGGGGSTDTQYF,TGCGCCAGCAGCTTGGGTGGGGGAGGTTCCACAGATACGCAGTATTTT
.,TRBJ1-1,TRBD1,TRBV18,CASSRQGAANTEAFF,TGTGCCAGCTCACGACAGGGGGCGGCGAACACTGAAGCTTTCTTT
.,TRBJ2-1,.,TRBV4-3,CASSQEQGLPPNEQFF,TGCGCCAGCAGCCAAGAACAGGGACTACCCCCCAATGAGCAGTTCTTC
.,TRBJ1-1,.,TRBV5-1,CASSLKPGVEAFF,TGCGCCAGCAGCTTGAAACCGGGGGTTGAAGCTTTCTTT
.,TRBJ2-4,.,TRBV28,CASSLLGRGVSDIQYF,TGTGCCAGCAGTTTATTGGGCAGGGGAGTTTCAGACATTCAGTACTTC
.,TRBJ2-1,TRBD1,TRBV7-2,CASSPKGGTGFNEQFF,TGTGCCAGCAGCCCCAAGGGGGGGACAGGGTTTAATGAGCAGTTCTTC
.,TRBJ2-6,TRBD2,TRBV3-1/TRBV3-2,CASSQVLSSGASPANVLTF,TGTGCCAGCAGCCAAGTACTCTCCAGCGGGGCTTCTCCGGCCAACGTCCTGACTTTC
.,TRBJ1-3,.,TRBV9,CASSEDSFSGNTIYF,TGTGCCAGCAGCGAGGACAGTTTCTCTGGAAACACCATATATTTT
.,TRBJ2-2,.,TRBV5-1,CASSKNHSPRANTGELFF,TGCGCCAGCAGCAAAAACCATTCCCCTCGAGCGAACACCGGGGAGCTGTTTTTT
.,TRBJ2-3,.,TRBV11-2,CASSLVTGQSTDTQYF,TGTGCCAGCAGCTTAGTTACAGGTCAAAGCACAGATACGCAGTATTTT
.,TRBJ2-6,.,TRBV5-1,CASGPRGTGANVLTF,TGCGCCAGCGGACCCCGAGGGACTGGGGCCAACGTCCTGACTTTC
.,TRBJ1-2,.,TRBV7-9,CASSLSRDGYTF,TGTGCCAGCAGCTTGTCCAGGGATGGCTACACCTTC
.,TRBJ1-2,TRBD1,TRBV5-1,CASSSGQVGGYTF,TGCGCCAGCAGTTCCGGACAGGTTGGAGGCTACACCTTC
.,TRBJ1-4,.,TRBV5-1,CASSLGAVAGNEKLFF,TGCGCCAGCAGCTTGGGGGCGGTAGCGGGTAATGAAAAACTGTTTTTT
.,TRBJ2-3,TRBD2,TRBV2,CASSEQLAGEDTQYF,TGTGCCAGCAGTGAACAACTAGCGGGGGAAGATACGCAGTATTTT
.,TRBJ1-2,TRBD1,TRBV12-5,CASGFGDSANYGYTF,TGTGCTAGTGGTTTTGGGGACAGTGCAAACTATGGCTACACCTTC
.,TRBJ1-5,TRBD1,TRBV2,CASTGTGGQPQHF,TGTGCCAGCACCGGGACAGGGGGTCAGCCCCAGCATTTT
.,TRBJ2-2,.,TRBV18,CASSSDAGSTTGELFF,TGTGCCAGCTCATCCGACGCGGGGAGTACCACCGGGGAGCTGTTTTTT
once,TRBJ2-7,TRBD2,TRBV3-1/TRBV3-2,CASRPPTGGVAGVPLTYEQYF,TGTGCGTCGCGGCCCCCAACAGGTGGAGTAGCGGGAGTTCCCTTAACCTACGAGCAGTACTTC
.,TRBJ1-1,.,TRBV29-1,CSVEGGGMNTEAFF,TGCAGCGTTGAAGGGGGGGGGATGAACACTGAAGCTTTCTTT
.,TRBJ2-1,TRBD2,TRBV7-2,CASSLVVMTSGTGYNEQFF,TGTGCCAGCAGCTTAGTGGTTATGACTAGCGGGACGGGTTACAATGAGCAGTTCTTC
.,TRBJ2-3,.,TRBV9,CASSVAPGGTDTQYF,TGTGCCAGCAGCGTAGCTCCGGGGGGCACAGATACGCAGTATTTT
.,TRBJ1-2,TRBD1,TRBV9,CASSVAPTAGTGYGYTF,TGTGCCAGCAGCGTAGCCCCTACTGCCGGGACAGGATATGGCTACACCTTC
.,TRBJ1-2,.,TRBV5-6,CASRLGTAYGYTF,TGTGCCAGCAGATTAGGGACTGCTTATGGCTACACCTTC
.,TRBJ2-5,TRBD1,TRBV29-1,CSSGTGVGETQYF,TGCAGCTCCGGGACAGGGGTGGGAGAGACCCAGTACTTC
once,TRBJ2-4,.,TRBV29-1,CSVEDTRQAKNIQYF,TGCAGCGTTGAAGATACTCGACAAGCCAAAAACATTCAGTACTTC